This TCR beta chain was sequenced during a study of cytotoxic CD8 clonotypes in ibrutinib-treated CLL. Study background: Samples had a mean of approximately 240,000 productive templates and more than 80,000 productive rearrangements.

The intended depth for sequencing was 1 in 200,000 to 1 in 1 million T cells. Measured with immunoSEQ multiplex PCR; TCRdb has only the in-frame clones, and not every one. The data show 35,000 or so clones, about 70% seen once. This clone was seen more than once but under ten times. What it recognizes is unknown. Looked up from germline, CDR1 is LGHNA and CDR2 is YNFKEQ. CDR3 length equals 14 residues. V dropped 4 bases and J dropped 1 base, with 10 bases sitting between them. Overall study findings and caveats: Increased clonality at ibrutinib response gave way to a return toward baseline at progression.

Library input was 1.5 to 2 micrograms of DNA from cryopreserved PBMCs. This TCR came from a human donor with chronic lymphocytic leukemia. The V gene is TRBV4-2, the J gene TRBJ1-1, with D possibly TRBD1 on 6 matching bases. Source: PBMCs, taken before ibrutinib treatment. CDR3 DNA: TGTGCCAGCAGCCTACAGGGAGAGAACACTGAAGCTTTCTTT. Encoded protein: CASSLQGENTEAFF.